This TCR beta chain derives from a study of blood T cell repertoires in COVID-19 (dated by TCRdb to 2019 to 2021). As for the study more broadly: The collaborator samples originated in the United States, Italy and Spain and spanned the acute and convalescent phases of COVID-19. Nearly every sample came with metadata listing a de-identified subject ID, COVID-19 status, age in years and sex. The repertoires were released in a freely available public database intended as a resource for research on the immune response to SARS-CoV-2. Where HLA class I and class II types were available, the types were taken from metadata supplied by the sample provider, not from assay-based typing. Samples came from the ongoing ImmuneRACE study (first 160 participants) plus 1,254 subjects from 6 global collaborators. The dataset comprised deeply sampled blood TCRbeta repertoires from subjects exposed to, actively infected with, or recovered from COVID-19. The material from the prospective study consisted of cDNA or gDNA derived from T cells, B-cell-depleted T cells, or PBMCs.

On this clone itself: There is no known antigen for this receptor. One base away there is no much larger clone; base qualities are not given.

Each collaborating institution followed its own protocols to collect whole blood in K2EDTA tubes. For TCRbeta analysis, collaborators shipped samples as frozen whole blood, isolated PBMCs, or DNA extracted from either of those sample types. V gives up 2 bases and J gives up 3 bases, and the segment between their germline ends measures 7 bases. The CDR3 contains 13 residues, cysteine and phenylalanine counted. Solely the CDR3 DNA is kept, with 39 bases framed from the first base. The germline V gene specifies KGHSH as CDR1 and LQKENI as CDR2. TCRbeta CDR3 regions were amplified from genomic DNA by means of the immunoSEQ Assay, a bias-controlled multiplex PCR. As for how the authors treated the data: Within the assay, amplification of reference gene primers was used to estimate how many nucleated cells each sample contained. Sequence reads were collapsed and filtered to measure the absolute abundance of every unique TCRbeta CDR3 rearrangement. For each sample, productive Simpson clonality was calculated as the square root of Simpson's diversity index across productive rearrangements. TCRdb holds this immuneACCESS table with in-frame rearrangements only. Some clones are missing; in checked studies, unresolved V genes explain under half, and the rest has no known cause. That table gives V, J and clone size, and the DNA gave D and trimming. Counted in this sample were 54,000 or so clones; more than 75% of them appeared once. The ten largest clones represent about 22% of the sample.

Results the study describes overall, beyond this receptor: The quantity of clinical and demographic metadata differed by source and by participant and was supplied without curation.

The sequence was collected from a woman older than 75 with acute or convalescent COVID-19. Sequencing was done on a sample of peripheral blood. The sequence is built from TRBV18 and TRBJ2-5; the D gene identity is not certain. The CDR3 reads as follows: CASSPALKETQYF. The nucleotides read TGTGCCAGCTCACCAGCACTAAAAGAGACCCAGTACTTC.